Following are 19 T cell receptor beta chains from one sample sequenced in a study of T cell responses to AZD1222 COVID-19 vaccine (dated by TCRdb to the early 2020s). The time point tag for this specimen amounts to: about 28 days (+/-7) after the second vaccine dose. In light of the paper, this sample's treatment or condition label describes: meningococcal conjugate vaccine given as trial control. The library was produced with the immunoSEQ multiplex PCR assay. Imported from immuneACCESS, the table was reduced by TCRdb to in-frame sequences with V and J called. These copies leave out some clones; in studies compared against another copy, an unresolved V gene accounts for under half, and the cause of the remainder is not known. The sample table holds over 35,000 clones, of which about 80% were seen once. Roughly 20% of the sample is held by the ten biggest clonotypes. Sequenced here: peripheral blood, sampled 28 days after the second dose of the MenACWY control vaccine. These receptors all stem from an adult who received the MenACWY meningococcal vaccine as a control.

The chain links TRBV4-2 to TRBJ2-1; TRBD1 might be the D (6 bases). The CDR3 consists of 14 residues. Germline assignment: CDR1 LGHNA and CDR2 YNFKEQ. V was shortened by 3 bases and J by 10 bases, with 16 bases between the two germline ends. CDR3 protein: CASSQATGSREQFF. The CDR3 coding sequence is TGTGCCAGCAGCCAGGCCACAGGGTCCCGGGAGCAGTTCTTC.

The gene calls are TRBV19 and TRBJ2-5; 13 bases line up with TRBD2. Germline CDR1 LNHDA, CDR2 SQIVND (reference sequence). The J segment lost 0 bases and the V segment lost 9 bases, leaving 10 bases of the junction unmatched. The CDR3 extends over 17 amino acids. The CDR3 protein is CASAPGGLAGDQETQYF. Here the CDR3 DNA reads TGTGCCAGCGCCCCCGGCGGACTAGCGGGAGACCAAGAGACCCAGTACTTC.

This chain uses TRBV11-1 with TRBJ2-3; D is possibly TRBD2 (6 bases). The CDR3 consists of 12 residues. Deletions cut 6 bases from V and 9 bases from J, with 13 bases between. Germline lookup yields CDR1 SGHAT and CDR2 FQDESV (reference sequence). CDR3 in amino acids: CASRGPGRTQYF. In nucleotides, the CDR3 is TGTGCCAGCAGGGGTCCGGGGAGGACGCAGTATTTT.

The chain's CDR3 is CSARDYREQFF. CDR3 DNA: TGCAGTGCACGGGACTATCGGGAGCAGTTCTTC. The V and J genes are TRBV20-1 and TRBJ2-1; 7 positions match TRBD2. Trimming took 6 bases from V and 10 from J; bases not matched to a gene: 6. The CDR3 extends over 11 amino acids. The germline V gene has CDR1 DFQATT and CDR2 SNEGSKA (reference sequence).

This clone was seen only once. The chain combines TRBV28 with TRBJ1-5; D unresolved. This CDR3 is 12 amino acids long. Trimming left V 4 bases short and J 5 bases short, with 6 bases between. Per the germline V gene, CDR1 is MDHEN and CDR2 is SYDVKM. The CDR3: CASSSPYQPQHF. In DNA, the CDR3 is TGTGCCAGCAGTTCCCCCTATCAGCCCCAGCATTTT.

This chain links TRBV6-1 with TRBJ2-7; 9 bases are shared with TRBD2. The CDR3 is made up of 15 amino acids. The V segment lost 3 bases and the J segment 5 bases; nucleotides outside the gene matches: 8. CDR1 and CDR2 from the germline V gene are MNHNS and SASEGT. CDR3 bases: TGTGCCAGCAGTGAGGTACCTAGCGGGGCTAACGAGCAGTACGTC. Its protein product is CASSEVPSGANEQYV.

This clone was seen only once. The chain links TRBV10-1 to TRBJ1-3; D is ambiguous. V lost 4 bases and J lost 8, with 12 bases in between. This CDR3 has 13 amino acids. Per the germline V gene, CDR1 is WNHNN and CDR2 is SYGVQD (reference sequence). The DNA for the CDR3 is TGCGCCAGCAGTGGGCGGGGTTCGGACACCATATATTTT. Amino acid sequence: CASSGRGSDTIYF.

V gene TRBV19 combines with J gene TRBJ2-1; weak D call: TRBD2 (6 bases). This CDR3 contains 15 residues. Trimming took 5 bases from V and 6 from J, leaving 17 bases between them. The germline CDR1 and CDR2 sequences are LNHDA and SQIVND (reference sequence). CDR3 in DNA: TGTGCCAGTAGTCTTACTGGGGACTCTCTCAATGAGCAGTTCTTC. Translated: CASSLTGDSLNEQFF.

This clone was detected only a few times. The chain employs TRBV30 and TRBJ1-2; possible D gene TRBD1, 6 bases. This CDR3 is 13 amino acids long. Between the trimmed V and J ends, which lost 2 bases and 5 bases, there was a span of 12 bases. Germline CDR1 is GTSNPN and CDR2 is SVGIG (reference sequence). CDR3 in amino acids: CAWSSGAWYGYTF. CDR3 DNA sequence: TGTGCCTGGAGTTCAGGGGCGTGGTATGGCTACACCTTC. Drawing the rest from reference TRBV30 and TRBJ1-2, the complete variable domain is SQTIHQWPATLVQPVGSPLSLECTVEGTSNPNLYWYRQAAGRGLQLLFYSVGIGQISSEVPQNLSASRPQDRQFILSSKKLLLSDSGFYLCAWSSGAWYGYTFGSGTRLTVV.

The chain carries TRBV19 and TRBJ1-1; D gene unclear. The length of the CDR3 is 14 residues. Deletions cut 3 bases from V and 5 bases from J, with 13 bases between. The V gene's germline CDR1 is LNHDA and CDR2 SQIVND (reference sequence). The CDR3 region is CASSIGSRTTEAFF. The DNA for the CDR3 is TGTGCCAGTAGTATCGGCAGTCGAACGACTGAAGCTTTCTTT.

The V gene is TRBV7-8, the J gene TRBJ2-2; TRBD2 might be the D (5 bases). Germline values: CDR1 SGHVS, CDR2 FQNEAQ. Trimming removed 6 bases from V and 0 bases from J, with 11 bases in between. The CDR3 consists of 15 residues. The CDR3 coding sequence is TGTGCCAGCAGAGACGGGGTATCGAACACCGGGGAGCTGTTTTTT. Translated: CASRDGVSNTGELFF.

The gene calls are TRBV19 and TRBJ1-5; no firm D call. This CDR3 is built from 15 residues. Germline V gene sequence: CDR1 LNHDA, CDR2 SQIVND (reference sequence). V lost 3 bases, J lost 0 bases, and 9 bases lay in between. The CDR3 sequence is CASSIALGSNQPQHF. CDR3 DNA: TGTGCCAGTAGTATTGCCCTAGGTAGCAATCAGCCCCAGCATTTT.

This clone was seen only once. This sequence joins TRBV3-1 (or the pseudogene TRBV3-2) and TRBJ1-6; D is unclear. CDR1 LGHDT and CDR2 YNNKEL come from the germline V gene (reference sequence). V lost 1 base, J lost 7 bases, and 14 bases lay in between. The CDR3 is 16 residues long. The CDR3 bases are TGTGCCAGCAGCCAAGGACCCCAGGTCCTAAATTCACCCCTCCACTTT. Protein product: CASSQGPQVLNSPLHF.

The V gene is TRBV6-6, the J gene TRBJ1-1, with 7 bases aligning to TRBD1. Looked up from germline, CDR1 is MNHNY and CDR2 is SVGAGI (reference sequence). The CDR3 has 15 amino acids. The ends lost 6 bases at V and 4 bases at J; junction bases unmatched: 11. The CDR3 region is CASRIRKGTATEAFF. In DNA, the CDR3 is TGTGCCAGCAGGATCAGGAAAGGGACAGCCACTGAAGCTTTCTTT.

V gene TRBV19 combines with J gene TRBJ2-1, with 9 bases aligning to TRBD2. The junction had 7 bases not matched to a gene; V was cut back by 6 bases and J by 7 bases. The CDR3 spans 14 residues. Germline values: CDR1 LNHDA, CDR2 SQIVND (reference sequence). In nucleotides, the CDR3 is TGTGCCAGTAGGGCGGGGGGGCCGGTTAATGAGCAGTTCTTC. It codes for CASRAGGPVNEQFF.

This sequence joins TRBV27 and TRBJ2-1; D is possibly TRBD1 or TRBD2 (5 bases each). V lost 2 bases to trimming and J lost 13 bases, with 9 bases between them. Germline CDR1 MNHEY, CDR2 SMNVEV (reference sequence). The CDR3 extends over 11 amino acids. The CDR3 sequence: CASSLGGPQFF. As DNA, the CDR3 is TGTGCCAGCAGTTTAGGGGGACCTCAGTTCTTC.

The gene calls are TRBV5-1 and TRBJ1-4; perhaps TRBD1 as D (5 bases). The V end lost 2 bases, the J end lost 0 bases, and 8 bases lay between the germline ends. From germline, CDR1 is SGHRS and CDR2 YFSETQ. The CDR3 totals 15 residues. This CDR3 reads CASSFGHPTNEKLFF. For the CDR3, the DNA is TGCGCCAGCAGCTTCGGACACCCAACTAATGAAAAACTGTTTTTT.

The chain couples TRBV30 to TRBJ2-2, with D hard to call. The ends were cut back, 4 bases at V and 4 bases at J, with 10 bases in the middle. From germline, CDR1 is GTSNPN and CDR2 SVGIG (reference sequence). The CDR3 runs to 13 residues. This chain's CDR3 is CAWTPRLTGELFF. The CDR3 bases are TGTGCCTGGACCCCCCGACTCACCGGGGAGCTGTTTTTT.

By proportion, this clone is medium-sized. V is TRBV28 and J is TRBJ2-2, with D perhaps matching TRBD1 or TRBD2 (5 bases each). Germline CDR1 reads MDHEN; CDR2 reads SYDVKM. Trimming stripped 2 bases from V and 6 bases from J, with 10 bases between. CDR3 length equals 14 residues. CDR3 DNA sequence: TGTGCCAGCAGTTTACCGGGACCAGCCGGGGAGCTGTTTTTT. Its translation: CASSLPGPAGELFF.